This paragraph reports one TCR beta chain. The specificity of this receptor is unknown. Nothing much larger sits one base from this clone, and base qualities are not available. This sample was included in a study of blood T cell repertoires in COVID-19 (dated by TCRdb to about 2020). For context, the study as a whole: Samples from collaborators originated in the United States, Italy and Spain and spanned both the acute and convalescent phases of COVID-19. Where available, HLA class I and class II types were taken from metadata supplied by the sample provider and were not determined by assay-based typing. The prospective study material was composed of cDNA or gDNA derived from T cells, B-cell-depleted T cells, or PBMCs. The repertoires were released in a freely available public database intended as a resource for research on the immune response to SARS-CoV-2. A de-identified subject ID, COVID-19 status, age in years and sex were almost always included in the sample metadata. The samples were drawn from the first 160 participants of the ongoing ImmuneRACE study and from roughly 1,300 subjects provided by 6 global collaborators. Deeply sampled blood TCRbeta repertoires from subjects exposed to, actively infected with, or recovered from COVID-19 were included in the dataset. General conclusions and limits of the study: How much clinical and demographic metadata was included differed by source and by participant, and the metadata was provided uncurated.

TCRbeta CDR3 regions were amplified from genomic DNA by means of the immunoSEQ Assay, a bias-controlled multiplex PCR. The original methods were these. Within the assay, amplification of reference gene primers was used to estimate how many nucleated cells each sample contained. To quantify the absolute abundance of each unique TCRbeta CDR3 rearrangement, sequence reads were collapsed and filtered. For each sample, productive Simpson clonality was calculated by taking the square root of Simpson's diversity index across productive rearrangements. TCRdb's version of the immuneACCESS table is confined to in-frame rearrangements and falls short of the full clone set. An unresolved V gene accounts for under half of the shortfall where checked; the remainder is of unknown origin. The V and J calls and clone size come from that table; D and trimming were worked out from the DNA. The sample table holds under 50,000 clones, of which approximately 95% were seen once. Approximately 1% of the sample is in the top ten clones.

At one collaborating source in Seattle, patients were enrolled during active infection and were followed longitudinally through the course of disease. Collaborating institutions collected whole blood in K2EDTA tubes following their own protocols. For TCRbeta analysis, collaborator samples were shipped as frozen whole blood, as isolated PBMCs, or as DNA extracted from either sample type. V loses 5 bases at its end and J loses 4 bases; junction bases beyond the gene matches: 10. The germline V gene supplies CDR1 MDHEN and CDR2 SYDVKM. The CDR3 numbers 16 residues from cysteine through phenylalanine. Only the CDR3 part of the read is kept: 48 bases, read in frame from the first base.

Sequencing used peripheral blood. The sequence was collected from a man in his sixties with COVID-19, enrolled during active disease. The chain employs TRBV28 and TRBJ2-3; 9 bases in the middle match TRBD2. The CDR3 is CASSPAVSGSPDTQYF. The bases are TGTGCCAGCAGTCCCGCAGTTAGCGGGAGCCCAGATACGCAGTATTTT.